The text below deals with one T cell receptor beta chain. Using immunoSEQ multiplex PCR, the repertoire was profiled, and TCRdb retains in-frame clones only, with some absent. The sample holds about 23,000 clones, over 70% seen once. V was cut by 5 bases and J by 7 bases, with 20 bases left in between. The CDR3 runs 15 residues. CDR1 MDHEN and CDR2 SYDVKM come from the germline V gene. The sample comes from a study of PD-1 blockade in classical Hodgkin lymphoma. Study-level background: Patients got intravenous nivolumab 3 mg/kg every 2 weeks.

Every patient had relapsed following autologous stem cell transplantation, and cohorts differed in brentuximab vedotin exposure. This receptor was identified in a human donor with classical Hodgkin lymphoma. V and J are TRBV28 and TRBJ2-5, with D possibly being TRBD1 (6 bases). Sequencing used peripheral blood mononuclear cells (PBMCs), obtained before the second cycle of nivolumab. The CDR3 sequence is CASSLAAGAFVTQYF. In DNA, the CDR3 is TGTGCCAGCAGTCTCGCGGCAGGGGCTTTTGTGACCCAGTACTTC.